One sample yielded the 8 T cell receptor beta chains listed below, sequenced in a study of T cell responses to AZD1222 COVID-19 vaccine. Generated by immunoSEQ multiplex PCR, the TCRdb table keeps only in-frame clones and is missing some. Altogether 20,000 or so clones are present, roughly 80% being singletons, with the ten largest covering about 16%. The sequencing used peripheral blood, collected 28 days after the second AZD1222 dose. All receptors come from an adult who received the AZD1222 COVID-19 vaccine.

This rearrangement joins TRBV7-2 to TRBJ2-3, with D unresolved. Per germline, CDR1 SGHTA and CDR2 FQGNSA. The CDR3 totals 12 residues. V was cut by 5 bases and J by 2 bases, with 5 bases left in between. The CDR3 DNA is TGTGCCAGCAGCCGATACACAGATACGCAGTATTTT. Its translation is CASSRYTDTQYF.

V usage is TRBV5-1 and J usage is TRBJ2-2; 7 nucleotides align to TRBD1. V was pared by 1 base and J by 7 bases, with 4 bases of the junction left unmatched. CDR3 size: 14 residues. CDR1 and CDR2 from the germline V gene are SGHRS and YFSETQ. The CDR3 DNA is TGCGCCAGCAGCTTGCAGGGGACAGACGGGGAGCTGTTTTTT. Protein sequence: CASSLQGTDGELFF.

The chain combines TRBV28 with TRBJ1-1, with D possibly TRBD1 on 5 matching bases. CDR3 length: 11 amino acids. V dropped 6 bases and J dropped 8 bases, with 10 bases sitting between them. Per the germline V gene, CDR1 is MDHEN and CDR2 is SYDVKM. CDR3 nucleotides: TGTGCCAGCAGCATTAGACAGGAAGCTTTCTTT. This encodes CASSIRQEAFF.

The J gene is TRBJ1-4, the V gene TRBV7-9; 8 bases are a match to TRBD1. From germline, CDR1 is SEHNR and CDR2 FQNEAQ (reference sequence). The V segment lost 5 bases and the J segment 9 bases; nucleotides outside the gene matches: 11. This CDR3 spans 15 amino acids. The CDR3, as DNA: TGTGCCAGCAGCGTCGGACAGGGAGACGACAAAAAACTGTTTTTT. Protein sequence: CASSVGQGDDKKLFF.

V usage is TRBV30 and J usage is TRBJ1-5; 8 bases align to TRBD1. CDR3 size: 15 residues. The junction had 4 bases not matched to a gene; V was cut back by 1 base and J by 2 bases. Germline CDR1 and CDR2: GTSNPN and SVGIG (reference sequence). CDR3 region: CAWSGSGQGNQPQHF. CDR3 coding DNA: TGTGCCTGGAGTGGTTCGGGACAGGGCAATCAGCCCCAGCATTTT.

This chain links TRBV19 with TRBJ1-1; D ambiguous. The CDR3 consists of 13 residues. V lost 2 bases, J lost 3 bases, and 7 bases lay in between. Germline V gene data show CDR1 as LNHDA and CDR2 as SQIVND (reference sequence). DNA for the CDR3: TGTGCCAGTAGTATAAAGGGTGACACTGAAGCTTTCTTT. This gives the protein CASSIKGDTEAFF.

CDR3 sequence (DNA): TGCGCCAGCACCAGAGGTGGAGGAAATGCGAACACCGGGGAGCTGTTTTTT. This codes for CASTRGGGNANTGELFF. The chain couples TRBV5-1 to TRBJ2-2, with D perhaps matching TRBD2 (5 bases). The CDR3 length is 17 residues. CDR1 and CDR2 from the germline V gene are SGHRS and YFSETQ. V was trimmed by 6 bases and J by 0 bases, leaving 18 bases between them. The entire variable domain, with the rest obtained from reference TRBV5-1 and TRBJ2-2, is as follows: KAGVTQTPRYLIKTRGQQVTLSCSPISGHRSVSWYQQTPGQGLQFLFEYFSETQRNKGNFPGRFSGRQFSNSRSEMNVSTLELGDSALYLCASTRGGGNANTGELFFGEGSRLTVL.

This clone was counted a single time. CDR3 region: CASSLLGTSGSSSYEQYF. The DNA of the CDR3 is TGTGCCAGCAGTTTACTTGGGACTAGCGGTTCAAGCTCCTACGAGCAGTACTTC. The V and J genes are TRBV28 and TRBJ2-7, with TRBD2 matching over 11 bases. This CDR3 has 18 amino acids. Germline-derived CDR1 and CDR2 are MDHEN and SYDVKM. After removal of 2 bases from V and 0 bases from J, the junction contained 9 bases not matched to a gene.